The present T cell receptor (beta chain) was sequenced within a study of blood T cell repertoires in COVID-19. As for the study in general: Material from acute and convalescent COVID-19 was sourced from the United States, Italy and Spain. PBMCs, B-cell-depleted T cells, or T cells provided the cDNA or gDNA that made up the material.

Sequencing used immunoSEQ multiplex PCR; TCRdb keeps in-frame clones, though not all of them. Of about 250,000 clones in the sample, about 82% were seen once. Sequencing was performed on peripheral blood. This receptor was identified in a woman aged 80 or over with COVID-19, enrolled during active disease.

For the CDR3, the DNA is TGCGCCAGCGCACTGCAGACAGGATCCACTGAAGCTTTCTTT. Translation: CASALQTGSTEAFF. This chain links TRBV5-1 with TRBJ1-1, with D maybe TRBD1 (6 bases). Trimming pared 7 bases from V and 4 bases from J, leaving 17 bases between. CDR1 and CDR2 (germline): SGHRS, YFSETQ. The CDR3 is made up of 14 amino acids.